This TCR beta chain was recorded in a study of shared clonotypes between healthy human individuals. Libraries were prepared by immunoSEQ multiplex PCR; TCRdb keeps only in-frame clonotypes and omits some of them. The profile shows some 2,100,000 clones, 85% to 95% of them singletons. CDR3 length equals 16 residues. The ends were cut back, 5 bases at V and 1 base at J, with 15 bases in the middle. In germline, CDR1 is MNHEY, CDR2 SMNVEV (reference sequence). The naive CD8 population came from CD45RO-negative cells selected for CCR7, without terminally differentiated effector memory CD45RA+ cells. The chain links TRBV27 to TRBJ1-5; tentatively, D is TRBD1 (5 bases). Sample: naive CD8+ T cells from PBMCs. This clonotype originated in a man aged 18 to 35 in good health. Some clones in this sample may be carry-over from other donors' samples. Here the CDR3 reads CASSPGATKSNQPQHF. The CDR3 region has the DNA TGTGCCAGCAGTCCCGGGGCGACCAAAAGCAATCAGCCCCAGCATTTT.